This T cell receptor (beta chain) was sequenced for a study of T cell changes during pregnancy in multiple sclerosis (dated 2019 in TCRdb). At the level of the whole study: In women with multiple sclerosis, the researchers looked at how the T cell repertoire shifted as pregnancy progressed.

The CDR3 covers 15 residues, taking in both the cysteine and the phenylalanine. The sequence is cut down to CDR3 DNA, 45 bases in frame from base 1. From the germline V gene (reference sequence), CDR1 is LNHDA and CDR2 is SQIVND. From V the trimming removes 5 bases and from J it removes 0 bases, while the gene matches leave 4 bases of the junction unaccounted for. In regard to this clone: Its antigen is unknown. No much larger clonotype is one base removed from it; base qualities were not supplied.

Library preparation was by the immunoSEQ multiplex PCR assay. The source is immuneACCESS, and TCRdb retained only in-frame sequences with V and J called. Part of the clones is not carried over; for the studies checked, unresolved V genes explain less than half of this, and the remainder is unexplained. The sample records under 55,000 clones, about 89% of which are singletons. The biggest ten clones account for about 10% of the sample. The material sequenced was CD8+ T cells from peripheral blood mononuclear cells, taken after pregnancy. The source of this sequence is a female donor with multiple sclerosis, enrolled in a pregnancy study. The rearrangement joined TRBV19 to TRBJ2-7; a stretch of 10 junction bases matches TRBD1. CDR3 protein: CASSAGQGRSYEQYF. The DNA sequence is TGTGCCAGTAGTGCGGGACAGGGGCGCTCCTACGAGCAGTACTTC.